The T cell receptor (beta chain) under discussion was sequenced for a study of blood T cell repertoires in COVID-19. The overall study: Sample material is recorded as cDNA or gDNA derived from T cells, B-cell-depleted T cells, or PBMCs.

In the original analysis: From reference gene primer amplification, estimates of nucleated cell counts were derived. TCRdb's table, derived via immunoSEQ multiplex PCR, lists solely in-frame clones and lacks some. The D gene and trimming were derived from the DNA, and the V and J assignments and clone size from that table. Of about 64,000 clones listed, 86% are singletons. This clone was seen just once. V lost 1 base and J lost 5, with 6 bases in between. CDR1 is SGHAT and CDR2 is FQNNGV in the germline V gene. This CDR3 comprises 13 residues. Sequencing was carried out using peripheral blood. The V and J genes are TRBV11-2 and TRBJ1-5; the D is unclear. This receptor was obtained from a man aged 35-49 years with acute or convalescent COVID-19. CDR3 loop: CASSLGRDQPQHF. The CDR3 DNA reads TGTGCCAGCAGCTTAGGGCGGGATCAGCCCCAGCATTTT.